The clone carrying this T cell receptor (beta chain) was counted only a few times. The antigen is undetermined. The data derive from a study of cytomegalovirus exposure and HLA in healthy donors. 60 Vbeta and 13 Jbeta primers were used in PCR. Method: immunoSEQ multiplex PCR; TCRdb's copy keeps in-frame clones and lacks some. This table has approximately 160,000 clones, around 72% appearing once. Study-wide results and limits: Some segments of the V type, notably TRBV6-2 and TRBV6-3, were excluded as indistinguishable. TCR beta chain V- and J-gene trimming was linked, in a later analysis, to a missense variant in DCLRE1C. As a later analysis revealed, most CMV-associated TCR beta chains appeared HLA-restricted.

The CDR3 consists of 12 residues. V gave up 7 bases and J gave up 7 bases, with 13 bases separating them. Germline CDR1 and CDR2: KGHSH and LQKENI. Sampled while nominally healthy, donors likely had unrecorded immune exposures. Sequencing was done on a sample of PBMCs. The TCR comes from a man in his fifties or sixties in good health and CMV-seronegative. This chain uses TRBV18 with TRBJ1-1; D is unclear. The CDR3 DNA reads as TGTGCCAGCTGCCTGGAGGGTCGTGAAGCTTTCTTT. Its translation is CASCLEGREAFF.